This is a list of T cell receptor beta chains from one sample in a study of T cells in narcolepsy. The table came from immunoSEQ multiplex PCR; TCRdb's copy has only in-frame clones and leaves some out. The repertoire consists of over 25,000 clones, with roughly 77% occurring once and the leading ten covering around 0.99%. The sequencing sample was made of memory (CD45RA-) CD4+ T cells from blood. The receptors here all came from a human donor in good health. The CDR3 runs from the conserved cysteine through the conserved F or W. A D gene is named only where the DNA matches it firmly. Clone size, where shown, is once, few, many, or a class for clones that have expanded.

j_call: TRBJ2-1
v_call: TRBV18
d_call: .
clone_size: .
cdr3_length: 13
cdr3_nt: TGTGCCAGCTCACCAGTCCGGTCCACTGAGCAGTTCTTC
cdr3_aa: CASSPVRSTEQFF

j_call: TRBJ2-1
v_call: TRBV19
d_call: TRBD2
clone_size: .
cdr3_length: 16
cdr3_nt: TGTGCCAGTAGTACCTTAGCGGGAGGGGCGGACAATGAGCAGTTCTTC
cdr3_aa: CASSTLAGGADNEQFF

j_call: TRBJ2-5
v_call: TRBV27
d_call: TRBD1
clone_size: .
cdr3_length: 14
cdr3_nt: TGTGCCAGCAGTTTTGGGACAGGGCAAGAGACCCAGTACTTC
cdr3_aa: CASSFGTGQETQYF

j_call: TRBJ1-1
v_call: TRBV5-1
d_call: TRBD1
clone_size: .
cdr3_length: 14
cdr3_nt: TGCGCCAGCAGCGGACGACAGGGAAGCACTGAAGCTTTCTTT
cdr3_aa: CASSGRQGSTEAFF

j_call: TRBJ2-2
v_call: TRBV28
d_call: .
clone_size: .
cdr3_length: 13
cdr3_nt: TGTGCCAGCAGGACCCGAAACACCGGGGAGCTGTTTTTT
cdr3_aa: CASRTRNTGELFF

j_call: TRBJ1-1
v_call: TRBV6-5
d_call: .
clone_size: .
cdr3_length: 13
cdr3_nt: TGTGCCAGCAGTCAGACAGGCGGTACTGAAGCTTTCTTT
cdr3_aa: CASSQTGGTEAFF

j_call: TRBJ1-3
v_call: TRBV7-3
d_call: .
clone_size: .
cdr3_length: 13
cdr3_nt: TGTGCCAGCAGCTTAACTGCCGGAAACACCATATATTTT
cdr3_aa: CASSLTAGNTIYF

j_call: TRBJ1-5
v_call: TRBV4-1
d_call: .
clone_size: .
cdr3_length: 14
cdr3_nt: TGCGCCAGCAGCCAAGATAGAGGGAATCAGCCCCAGCATTTT
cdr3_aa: CASSQDRGNQPQHF

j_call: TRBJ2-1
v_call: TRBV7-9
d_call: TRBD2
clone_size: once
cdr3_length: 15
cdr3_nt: TGTGCCAGCAGCTTTGGACTAGCGGGCACCAATGAGCAGTTCTTC
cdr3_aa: CASSFGLAGTNEQFF

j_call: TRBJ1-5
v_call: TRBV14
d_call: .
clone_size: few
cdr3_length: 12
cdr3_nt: TGTGCCAGCAGCTTGGGTGATCAGCCCCAGCATTTT
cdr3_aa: CASSLGDQPQHF

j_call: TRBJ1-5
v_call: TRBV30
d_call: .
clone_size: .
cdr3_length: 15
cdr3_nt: TGTGCCTGGAGTCGGGACCCCCGGGGCAATCAGCCCCAGCATTTT
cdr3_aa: CAWSRDPRGNQPQHF

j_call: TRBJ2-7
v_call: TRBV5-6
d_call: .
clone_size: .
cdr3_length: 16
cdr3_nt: TGTGCCAGCAGCTTGGCTCCTGTCTCTAGAACCTACGAGCAGTACTTC
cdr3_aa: CASSLAPVSRTYEQYF

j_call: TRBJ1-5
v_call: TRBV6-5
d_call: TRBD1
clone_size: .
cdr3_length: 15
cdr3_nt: TGTGCCAGCAGCTCGGGACAGGGGTTTGAGCAGCCCCAGCATTTT
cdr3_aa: CASSSGQGFEQPQHF

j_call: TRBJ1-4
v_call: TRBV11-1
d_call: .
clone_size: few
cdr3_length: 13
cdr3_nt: TGTGCCAGCAGCCAGGGACTCTCAGAAAAACTGTTTTTT
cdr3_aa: CASSQGLSEKLFF

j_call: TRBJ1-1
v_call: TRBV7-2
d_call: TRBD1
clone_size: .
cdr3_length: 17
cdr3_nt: TGTGCCAGCAGTCCCATGTCCCCGACAGGGATGAACACTGAAGCTTTCTTT
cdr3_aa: CASSPMSPTGMNTEAFF

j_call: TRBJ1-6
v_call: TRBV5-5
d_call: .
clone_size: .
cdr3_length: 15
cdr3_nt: TGTGCCAGCAGCTTGGTGAGCTCCTATAATTCACCCCTCCACTTT
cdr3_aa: CASSLVSSYNSPLHF

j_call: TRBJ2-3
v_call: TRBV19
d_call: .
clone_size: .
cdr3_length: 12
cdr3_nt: TGTGCCAGTATGGACCGCACAGATACGCAGTATTTT
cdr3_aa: CASMDRTDTQYF

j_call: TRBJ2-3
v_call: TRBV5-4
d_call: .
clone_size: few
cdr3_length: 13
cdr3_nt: TGTGCCAGCAGCAGAATGTTCACTGATACGCAGTATTTT
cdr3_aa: CASSRMFTDTQYF

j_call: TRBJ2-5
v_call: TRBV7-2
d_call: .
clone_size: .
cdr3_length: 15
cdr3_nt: TGTGCCAGCACCCAGGGGGGGGAAGGGGCGGAGACCCAGTACTTC
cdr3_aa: CASTQGGEGAETQYF

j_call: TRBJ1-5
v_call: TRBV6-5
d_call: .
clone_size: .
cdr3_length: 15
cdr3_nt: TGTGCCAGCAGTCCTTTGAGAGTTGGCGATCAGCCCCAGCATTTT
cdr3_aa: CASSPLRVGDQPQHF

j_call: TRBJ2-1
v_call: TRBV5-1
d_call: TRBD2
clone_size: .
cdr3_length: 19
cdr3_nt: TGCGCCAGCAGCTTGGCCGTACCCTTAGCGGGAGGGGGGGACAATGAGCAGTTCTTC
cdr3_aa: CASSLAVPLAGGGDNEQFF

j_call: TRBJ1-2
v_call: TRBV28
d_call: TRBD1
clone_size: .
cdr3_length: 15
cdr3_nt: TGTGCCAGCATTAGTCCATCGGGACAGCTCTATGGCTACACCTTC
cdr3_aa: CASISPSGQLYGYTF

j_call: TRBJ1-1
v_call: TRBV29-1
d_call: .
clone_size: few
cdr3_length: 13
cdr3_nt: TGCAGCGTTAATCGGGCAGGGGCCTCTGAAGCTTTCTTT
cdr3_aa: CSVNRAGASEAFF

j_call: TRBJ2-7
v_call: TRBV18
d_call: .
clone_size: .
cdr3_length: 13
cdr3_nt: TGTGCCAGCTCACCGCAGAGCTCCTACGAGCAGTACTTC
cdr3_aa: CASSPQSSYEQYF

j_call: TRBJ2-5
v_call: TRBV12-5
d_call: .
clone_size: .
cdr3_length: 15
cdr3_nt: TGTGCTAGTGGTCGTTCCCGGGGGTCTCCAGAGACCCAGTACTTC
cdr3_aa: CASGRSRGSPETQYF

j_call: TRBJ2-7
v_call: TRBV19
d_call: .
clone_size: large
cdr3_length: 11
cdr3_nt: TGTGCCAGTACGGCTTTTGGCGAGCAGTACTTC
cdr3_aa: CASTAFGEQYF

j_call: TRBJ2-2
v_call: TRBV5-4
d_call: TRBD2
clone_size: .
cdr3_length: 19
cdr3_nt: TGTGCCAGCAGCCCCGGGACTAGCGGGAGTCTCAGTCGGAGCGGGGAGCTGTTTTTT
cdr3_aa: CASSPGTSGSLSRSGELFF

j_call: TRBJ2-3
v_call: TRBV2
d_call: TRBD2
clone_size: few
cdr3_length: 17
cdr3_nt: TGTGCCAGCAGTCTTTGGACTAGCGGGAGGGTCACGAATACGCAGTATTTT
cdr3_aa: CASSLWTSGRVTNTQYF

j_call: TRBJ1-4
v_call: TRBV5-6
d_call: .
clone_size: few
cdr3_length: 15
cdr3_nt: TGTGCCAGCAGCTTCGGGTTACCTACTAATGAAAAACTGTTTTTT
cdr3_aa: CASSFGLPTNEKLFF

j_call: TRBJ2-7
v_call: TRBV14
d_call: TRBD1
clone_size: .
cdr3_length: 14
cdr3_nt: TGTGCCAGCAGCCAAAGGACAGGGGCGTACGAGCAGTACTTC
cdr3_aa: CASSQRTGAYEQYF

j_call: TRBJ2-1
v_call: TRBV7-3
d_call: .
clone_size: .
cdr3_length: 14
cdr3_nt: TGTGCCAGCAGCCCGGGGGGCTCTTCATTCGGGCAGTTCTTC
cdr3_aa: CASSPGGSSFGQFF

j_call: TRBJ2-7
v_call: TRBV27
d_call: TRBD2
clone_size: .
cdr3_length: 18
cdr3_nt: TGTGCCAGCAGTAATTGGGACTCTAGCGGGCTGAGCTCCTACGAGCAGTACTTC
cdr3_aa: CASSNWDSSGLSSYEQYF

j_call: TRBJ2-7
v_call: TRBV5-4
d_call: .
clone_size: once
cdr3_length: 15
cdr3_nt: TGTGCCAGCAGCTTGGGGGGTTTGGCTTCCTACGAGCAGTACTTC
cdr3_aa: CASSLGGLASYEQYF

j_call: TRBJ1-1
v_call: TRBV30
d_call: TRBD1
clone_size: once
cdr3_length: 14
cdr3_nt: TGTGCCTGGAGTGTACGGGACAGGTACACTGAAGCTTTCTTT
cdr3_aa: CAWSVRDRYTEAFF

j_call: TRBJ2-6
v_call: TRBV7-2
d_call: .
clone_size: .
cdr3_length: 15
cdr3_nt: TGTGCCAGCAGCCGTCTCTTGGCTGGGGCCAACGTCCTGACTTTC
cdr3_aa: CASSRLLAGANVLTF

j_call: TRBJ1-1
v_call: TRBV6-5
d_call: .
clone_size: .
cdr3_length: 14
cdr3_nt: TGTGCCAGCAGTTATTTCGGAAGCCACACTGAAGCTTTCTTT
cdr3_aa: CASSYFGSHTEAFF

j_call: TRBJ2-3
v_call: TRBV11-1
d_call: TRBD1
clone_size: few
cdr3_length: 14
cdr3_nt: TGTGCCAGCCGAACAGGGGGTAGCACAGATACGCAGTATTTT
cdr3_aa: CASRTGGSTDTQYF

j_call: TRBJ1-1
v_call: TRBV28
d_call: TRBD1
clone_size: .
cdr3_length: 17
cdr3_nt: TGTGCCAGCAGTTTAGCCCAAGGACAGGGAAAGGACACTGAAGCTTTCTTT
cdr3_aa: CASSLAQGQGKDTEAFF

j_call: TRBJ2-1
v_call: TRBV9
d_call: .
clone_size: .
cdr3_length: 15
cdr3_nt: TGTGCCAGCAGCGCTACGGAGAGCTCCTACAATGAGCAGTTCTTC
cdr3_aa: CASSATESSYNEQFF

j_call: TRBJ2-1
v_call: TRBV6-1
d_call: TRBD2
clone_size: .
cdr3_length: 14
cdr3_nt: TGTGCCAGTTCAACTAGCGGGACTTACAATGAGCAGTTCTTC
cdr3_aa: CASSTSGTYNEQFF

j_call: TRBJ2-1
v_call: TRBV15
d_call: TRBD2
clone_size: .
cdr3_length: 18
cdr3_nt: TGTGCCACCAGCAGAGTGGGCATCAGCGGGGGAGTTTACAATGAGCAGTTCTTC
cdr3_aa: CATSRVGISGGVYNEQFF

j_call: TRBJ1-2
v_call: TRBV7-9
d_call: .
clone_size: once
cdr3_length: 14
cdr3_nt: TGTGCCAGCAGCTTAGGACAGAATAACTATGGCTACACCTTC
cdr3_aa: CASSLGQNNYGYTF

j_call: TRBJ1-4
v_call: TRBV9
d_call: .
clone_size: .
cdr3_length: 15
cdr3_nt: TGTGCCAGCAGCGTATCGTCCCGGCAGAATGAAAAACTGTTTTTT
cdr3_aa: CASSVSSRQNEKLFF

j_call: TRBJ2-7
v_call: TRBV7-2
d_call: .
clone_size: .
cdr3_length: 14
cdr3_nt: TGTGCCAGCAGCTTAACGACTCTCTCCGTGGAGCAGTACTTC
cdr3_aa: CASSLTTLSVEQYF

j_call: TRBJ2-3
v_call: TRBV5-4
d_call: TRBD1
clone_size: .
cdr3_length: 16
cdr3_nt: TGTGCCAGCAGCTTGTATAGGACAGGGGACACAGATACGCAGTATTTT
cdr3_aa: CASSLYRTGDTDTQYF

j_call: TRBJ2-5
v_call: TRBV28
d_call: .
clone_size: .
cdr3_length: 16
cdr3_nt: TGTGCCAGCAGTTTAGGGAGAGGGTTTAGACAAGAGACCCAGTACTTC
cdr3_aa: CASSLGRGFRQETQYF

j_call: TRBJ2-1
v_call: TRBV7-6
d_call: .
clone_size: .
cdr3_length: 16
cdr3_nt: TGTGCCAGCAGCTCCCGTGACTCCAGCTCCTACAATGAGCAGTTCTTC
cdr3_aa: CASSSRDSSSYNEQFF

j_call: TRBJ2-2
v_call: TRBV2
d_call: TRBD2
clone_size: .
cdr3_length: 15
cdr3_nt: TGTGCCAGCAGGGGGACTAGCGGGAGCACCGGGGAGCTGTTTTTT
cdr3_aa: CASRGTSGSTGELFF

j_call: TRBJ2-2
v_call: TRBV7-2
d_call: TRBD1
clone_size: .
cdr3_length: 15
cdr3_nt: TGTGCCAGCAGCTCGGGACAGGGGAGCGGCGGGGAGCTGTTTTTT
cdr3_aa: CASSSGQGSGGELFF

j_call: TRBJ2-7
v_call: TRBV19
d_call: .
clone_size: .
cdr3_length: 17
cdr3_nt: TGTGCAATTAAAAATGAGGAGACCGGGACTGGCTCCTACGAGCAGTACTTC
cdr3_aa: CAIKNEETGTGSYEQYF

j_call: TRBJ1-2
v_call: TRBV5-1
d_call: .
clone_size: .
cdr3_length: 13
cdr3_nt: TGCGCCAGCAGCCCGATCAGGGAGTATGGCTACACCTTC
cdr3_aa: CASSPIREYGYTF

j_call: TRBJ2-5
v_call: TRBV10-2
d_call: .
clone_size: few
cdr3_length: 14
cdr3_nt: TGCGCCAGCAGGTCTCGGGCCCCGTATGAGACCCAGTACTTC
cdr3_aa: CASRSRAPYETQYF

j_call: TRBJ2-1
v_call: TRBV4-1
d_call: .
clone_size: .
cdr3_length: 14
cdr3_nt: TGCGCCAGCAGCCAAGTAAGGTCCAACAATGAGCAGTTCTTC
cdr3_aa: CASSQVRSNNEQFF

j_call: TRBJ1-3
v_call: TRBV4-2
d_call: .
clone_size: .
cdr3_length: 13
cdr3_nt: TGTGCCAGCAGCCTTTTCTCTGGAAACACCATATATTTT
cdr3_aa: CASSLFSGNTIYF

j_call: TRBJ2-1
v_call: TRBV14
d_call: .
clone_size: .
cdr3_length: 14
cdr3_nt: TGTGCCAGCAGCCATTCGACCTCGTACAATGAGCAGTTCTTC
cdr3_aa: CASSHSTSYNEQFF